This TCR beta chain was sequenced during a study of blood T cell repertoires in COVID-19. This table comes from immunoSEQ multiplex PCR, and its TCRdb copy is limited to in-frame clones, with some not included. Among about 130,000 clones listed, about 87% were seen once. Sample: peripheral blood. The sequence was collected from a man aged 50 or older with acute or convalescent COVID-19.

In DNA, the CDR3 is TGTGCCAGCAGTTTAGGTGGGAGAAATGGAGGTGAGCAGTTCTTC. It encodes CASSLGGRNGGEQFF. V usage is TRBV28 and J usage is TRBJ2-1; possibly TRBD2 for D (5 bases). Germline V gene sequence: CDR1 MDHEN, CDR2 SYDVKM. This CDR3 is 15 amino acids long. The V and J ends lost 2 bases and 9 bases respectively, with 17 bases between them.